The T cell receptor beta chain described here comes from a study of T cell responses to AZD1222 COVID-19 vaccine. Study information: Both about-4-week and about-12-week second-dose recipients were combined.

This CDR3 has 11 amino acids. Germline CDR1 and CDR2: LGHDT and YNNKEL (reference sequence). This clone was seen just once. Its antigen is undetermined. Mismatch with germline at one junction end may stem from a read error. General study points: Just six AZD1222 recipients were seropositive at baseline. Spike-specific TCR breadth and depth were elevated following two AZD1222 doses.

Profiled with immunoSEQ multiplex PCR; TCRdb holds only in-frame clones, not every one. The sample lists roughly 55,000 clones, 87% occurring once. The V call is TRBV3-1 (or the pseudogene TRBV3-2), the J call TRBJ2-7; no definite D call. The TCR sequence derives from an adult in good health. Source: peripheral blood, taken on day 0 of AZD1222 vaccination. The CDR3 here is CASSQSESTVF. In DNA, the CDR3 is TGTGCCAGCAGCCAATCTGAGAGTACCGTCTTC.